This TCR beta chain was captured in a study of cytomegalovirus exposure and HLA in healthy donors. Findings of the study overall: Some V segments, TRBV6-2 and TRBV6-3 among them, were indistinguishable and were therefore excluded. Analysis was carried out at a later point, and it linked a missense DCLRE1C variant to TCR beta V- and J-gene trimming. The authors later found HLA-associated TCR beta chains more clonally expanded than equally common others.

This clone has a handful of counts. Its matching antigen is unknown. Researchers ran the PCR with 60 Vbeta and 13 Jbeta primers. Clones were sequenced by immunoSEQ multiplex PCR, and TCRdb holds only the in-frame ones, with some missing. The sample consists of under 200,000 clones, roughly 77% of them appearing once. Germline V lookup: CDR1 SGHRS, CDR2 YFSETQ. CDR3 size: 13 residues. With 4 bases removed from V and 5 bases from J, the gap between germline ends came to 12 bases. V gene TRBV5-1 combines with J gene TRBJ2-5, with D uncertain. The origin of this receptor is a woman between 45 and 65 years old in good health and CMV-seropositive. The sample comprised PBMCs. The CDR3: CASSPVALETQYF. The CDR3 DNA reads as TGCGCCAGCAGCCCCGTAGCTTTGGAGACCCAGTACTTC.